This record looks at one T cell receptor (beta chain) sequence and its context. The CDR3 loop spans 13 amino acids. Trimming left V 8 bases short and J 3 bases short, with 11 bases between. Germline V gives CDR1 MNHEY, CDR2 SVGAGI. These data come from a study of blood T cell repertoires in COVID-19. At the level of the study: Whether acute or convalescent, the COVID-19 samples came from the United States, Italy and Spain. In each case, the material was cDNA or gDNA derived from T cells, B-cell-depleted T cells, or PBMCs.

Per the original data handling: How many nucleated cells were present was estimated from reference gene primer amplification. Repertoires were generated with immunoSEQ multiplex PCR, while TCRdb's copy carries only in-frame clones and drops some. V, J and clone size derive from that table, while D and trimming were established from the DNA sequence. This sample has approximately 210,000 clones, with roughly 90% found just once. The sequence came from a man aged 25 to 40 who had recovered from COVID-19. Material: peripheral blood. This chain uses TRBV6-5 with TRBJ1-3, with D maybe TRBD1 (6 bases). The CDR3 DNA follows: TGTGCCAGCGCATCCAGGGGTGGAAACACCATATATTTT. As protein: CASASRGGNTIYF.